This TCR beta chain was retrieved from a study of OX40 agonist ivuxolimab in advanced cancers. The overall study: Dosing consisted of intravenous ivuxolimab at 0.01 to 10 mg/kg every 2 weeks. With a range of roughly 23 to 79, age averaged approximately 60 years, and about 80% were male. Study-wide points: Clones of CD4+ and CD8+ blood T cells grew by week 6 at doses of 0.1 to 3.0 mg/kg. Low normalized clonal expansion also occurred in some nonresponding patients.

A word on this clone: Its antigen is not identified.

The data were produced by immunoSEQ multiplex PCR, yet TCRdb's version contains in-frame clones alone and is incomplete. The data show 50,000 to 55,000 clones, almost 85% seen once. The germline gives CDR1 SGHTA, CDR2 FQGNSA. Trimming stripped 3 bases from V and 5 bases from J, with 19 bases between. CDR3 length: 17 residues. This TCR was sampled from an adult with an advanced solid tumor such as melanoma, head and neck, liver or kidney cancer. The sequenced sample was CD4+ or CD8+ T cells sorted from blood, obtained in a trial of the OX40 agonist ivuxolimab. The V call is TRBV7-2, the J call TRBJ2-2, with D possibly being TRBD1 or TRBD2 (5 bases each). The CDR3, as DNA: TGTGCCAGCAGCTTCGGTCCGGGACCAACACGTACCGGGGAGCTGTTTTTT. The encoded protein is CASSFGPGPTRTGELFF. The complete variable domain, with remaining parts taken from reference TRBV7-2 and TRBJ2-2, reads GAGVSQSPSNKVTEKGKDVELRCDPISGHTALYWYRQSLGQGLEFLIYFQGNSAPDKSGLPSDRFSAERTGGSVSTLTIQRTQQEDSAVYLCASSFGPGPTRTGELFFGEGSRLTVL.